Listed below are T cell receptor beta chains from one sample, sequenced in a study of blood T cell repertoires in COVID-19. Sequencing was performed with immunoSEQ multiplex PCR; in TCRdb, only in-frame clones are kept and a portion is missing. The data show more than 90,000 clones, under 85% seen once. The specimen was peripheral blood. The receptors shown here come from a human donor in a cohort sampled during active COVID-19. The CDR3 runs from the conserved cysteine through the conserved F or W. Each record gives: CDR3 length, V gene, clone size, J gene, D gene, CDR3 DNA, CDR3 protein. A D gene is named only where the DNA matches it firmly. Not every row has a clone size; where given, it reads once, few, many or a size class.

>15|TRBV19|-|TRBJ1-5|TRBD1
TGTGCCAGTAGCGTACAGGGGGCGCCGGGGCAGCCCCAGCATTTT
CASSVQGAPGQPQHF
>15|TRBV2|-|TRBJ2-1|TRBD2
TGTGCCAGCAGCTCAGAGACTAGCGGGATCAATGAGCAGTTCTTC
CASSSETSGINEQFF
>16|TRBV11-2|-|TRBJ1-6|TRBD1
TGTGCCAGCAGCTTTTCGGGACAGACGTATAATTCACCCCTCCACTTT
CASSFSGQTYNSPLHF
>15|TRBV7-9|-|TRBJ2-7|TRBD1
TGTGCCAGCAGCTTAGCTAGACAGGGAGTCGACGAGCAGTACTTC
CASSLARQGVDEQYF
>15|TRBV27|-|TRBJ2-7|-
TGTGCCAGCAGTTTATCGAGGGCCTCCTCGACGGAGCAGTACTTC
CASSLSRASSTEQYF
>16|TRBV5-1|-|TRBJ2-2|TRBD2
TGCGCCAGCAGCTTGTCCGGGAGGGCGAACACCGGGGAGCTGTTTTTT
CASSLSGRANTGELFF
>15|TRBV3-1/TRBV3-2|-|TRBJ2-1|-
TGTGCCAGCAGCCAAGGCGCCCCCTACCTCAATGAGCAGTTCTTC
CASSQGAPYLNEQFF
>13|TRBV18|-|TRBJ1-5|-
TGTGCCAGCTCACCACCGGGGGGACAGCCCCAGCATTTT
CASSPPGGQPQHF
>13|TRBV12-5|-|TRBJ1-1|-
TGTGCTAGTGGTTTGAGAGAGGTCACTGAAGCTTTCTTT
CASGLREVTEAFF
>15|TRBV19|-|TRBJ2-2|TRBD1
TGTGCCAGTAGGAAAGACAGGGTGAACACCGGGGAGCTGTTTTTT
CASRKDRVNTGELFF
>14|TRBV29-1|-|TRBJ1-2|-
TGCAGCGTTGAACCGGCAGGGGTTGTGAATGGCTACACCTTC
CSVEPAGVVNGYTF
>18|TRBV11-3|-|TRBJ2-2|TRBD2
TGTGCCAGCAGCTTGTCATTAGCGGGGGGATTTAACACCGGGGAGCTGTTTTTT
CASSLSLAGGFNTGELFF
>17|TRBV28|few|TRBJ1-1|-
TGTGCCAGCAGTTTATACCCCGGACCTACAGGTTTCCCTGAAGCTTTCTTT
CASSLYPGPTGFPEAFF
>14|TRBV3-1/TRBV3-2|once|TRBJ2-7|-
TGTGCCAGCAGCCAAGTGAATCATCTGAGGGAGCAGTACTTC
CASSQVNHLREQYF
>16|TRBV7-8|-|TRBJ1-2|TRBD1
TGTGCCAGCAGTCTTCACCGGGACAGGGCCTTTTATGGCTACACCTTC
CASSLHRDRAFYGYTF
>14|TRBV6-5|-|TRBJ1-6|TRBD1
TGTGCCAGCAGTTACCGCCAGGGGGATTCACCCCTCCACTTT
CASSYRQGDSPLHF
>13|TRBV6-1|-|TRBJ1-1|-
TGTGCCAGCAGTGAAAAAGGGGACACTGAAGCTTTCTTT
CASSEKGDTEAFF
>15|TRBV10-3|once|TRBJ1-2|-
TGTGCCAGCAGACCGGGACTCGACGGCAACTATGGCTACACCTTC
CASRPGLDGNYGYTF
>16|TRBV19|-|TRBJ2-1|-
TGTGCCAGTAGTATGGAGGGACCCCTCACCTACAATGAGCAGTTCTTC
CASSMEGPLTYNEQFF
>14|TRBV29-1|-|TRBJ1-1|TRBD1
TGCAGCGTGGGACCGACAGGGGGCCACACTGAAGCTTTCTTT
CSVGPTGGHTEAFF
>16|TRBV27|-|TRBJ2-1|TRBD2
TGTGCCAGCAGCTCCTTAAGCGGGAGGGGGGTAGATGAGCAGTTCTTC
CASSSLSGRGVDEQFF
>13|TRBV7-8|-|TRBJ1-1|-
TGTGCCAGCAGCCTTGGCCGAAACACTGAAGCTTTCTTT
CASSLGRNTEAFF
>13|TRBV19|-|TRBJ1-6|TRBD1
TGTGCCAGTGGTGGACAGGGGGACTCACCCCTCCACTTT
CASGGQGDSPLHF
>17|TRBV7-9|-|TRBJ2-5|TRBD2
TGTGCCAGCAGCTTAGGAACCGGGACTACGGAGCAAGAGACCCAGTACTTC
CASSLGTGTTEQETQYF
>12|TRBV12-3/TRBV12-4|-|TRBJ1-2|TRBD1
TGTGCCAGCAGGACAGGGGATGGCGGCTACACCTTC
CASRTGDGGYTF
>15|TRBV5-1|-|TRBJ1-4|-
TGCGCCAGCAGCTCGGGGCGGGGGCAAAATGAAAAACTGTTTTTT
CASSSGRGQNEKLFF
>17|TRBV3-1/TRBV3-2|-|TRBJ2-2|TRBD2
TGTGCCAGCAGCCAAGCCGGACTAGCGGGGGACACCGGGGAGCTGTTTTTT
CASSQAGLAGDTGELFF
>13|TRBV27|few|TRBJ2-1|-
TGTGCCAGCAGTTTAAACCGGTACAATGAGCAGTTCTTC
CASSLNRYNEQFF
>19|TRBV15|-|TRBJ2-1|TRBD1
TGTGCCACCAGCAGAGTGGGTGGGTCCGGGACAGGGATCTACAATGAGCAGTTCTTC
CATSRVGGSGTGIYNEQFF
>17|TRBV5-5|-|TRBJ1-1|TRBD1
TGTGCCAGCAGCTTTTATTGGGGACAGGGGGTGGGCACTGAAGCTTTCTTT
CASSFYWGQGVGTEAFF
>17|TRBV18|once|TRBJ2-6|-
TGTGCCAGCTCATCCACAGGCGGTCTCTCTGGGGCCAACGTCCTGACTTTC
CASSSTGGLSGANVLTF
>14|TRBV9|-|TRBJ1-1|TRBD1
TGTGCCAGCAGCGTTCTACCGGGACAGGGGGCGGCTTTCTTT
CASSVLPGQGAAFF
>13|TRBV5-1|-|TRBJ2-7|TRBD1
TGCGCCAGCAGCCCAGGGGGCGAATACGAGCAGTACTTC
CASSPGGEYEQYF
>11|TRBV20-1|-|TRBJ1-2|-
TGCAGTGTCCGACTACGGAAGGGCTACACCTTC
CSVRLRKGYTF
>15|TRBV27|-|TRBJ2-7|TRBD2
TGTGCCAGCAGCCCCTCTAGCGGGGGTACCTACGAGCAGTACTTC
CASSPSSGGTYEQYF
>17|TRBV4-3|-|TRBJ1-5|-
TGCGCCAGCAGCCAAGATTACGCAGGATTGAGTACTCAGCCCCAGCATTTT
CASSQDYAGLSTQPQHF
>15|TRBV5-4|-|TRBJ1-4|-
TGTGCCAGCAGCTTGAGCCGGGGAACAAATGAAAAACTGTTTTTT
CASSLSRGTNEKLFF
>15|TRBV28|-|TRBJ1-5|TRBD1
TGTGCCAGCAGGACATGGGGACAGGGCAATCAGCCCCAGCATTTT
CASRTWGQGNQPQHF
>17|TRBV21-1|-|TRBJ2-5|-
TGTGCCAGCAGCAAAGCCCCTTATCCAGCCTGGGCGGAGACCCAGTACTTC
CASSKAPYPAWAETQYF
>14|TRBV7-7|-|TRBJ2-7|-
TGTGCTAGCAGCCCGTCACCGGGTGCCTACGAGCAGTACTTC
CASSPSPGAYEQYF
>14|TRBV18|-|TRBJ1-2|TRBD1
TGTGCCAGCTCGGACAGGAATGTACGGTATGGCTACACCTTC
CASSDRNVRYGYTF
>9|TRBV29-1|once|TRBJ1-2|-
TGCAGCGTAACGGAGGGCTACACCTTC
CSVTEGYTF
>13|TRBV6-5|-|TRBJ1-1|-
TGTGCCAGCAGTCCCCTTAGGGGTACTGAAGCTTTCTTT
CASSPLRGTEAFF
>13|TRBV5-1|-|TRBJ1-2|TRBD1
TGCGCCAGCAGCTCCGGACAGGGGGAAGGCTACACCTTC
CASSSGQGEGYTF
>16|TRBV7-8|-|TRBJ1-5|TRBD1
TGTGCCAGCAGCGTCATGACAGGGGGGGTCGGTCAGCCCCAGCATTTT
CASSVMTGGVGQPQHF
>19|TRBV3-1/TRBV3-2|-|TRBJ2-7|TRBD2
TGTGCCAGCAGCCACTCCGGACAGGCAACTAGCGGGTACTCCTACGAGCAGTACTTC
CASSHSGQATSGYSYEQYF
>13|TRBV10-1|-|TRBJ2-1|TRBD2
TGCGCCAGCAGCGGACTAGCGGGGAATGAGCAGTTCTTC
CASSGLAGNEQFF
>15|TRBV2|-|TRBJ2-2|TRBD2
TGTGCCAGCAGGGAGGGACTAGGGAACACCGGGGAGCTGTTTTTT
CASREGLGNTGELFF
>15|TRBV11-2|-|TRBJ2-7|-
TGTGCCAGCAGCTTATATTTTCCCCTCGGGTACGAGCAGTACTTC
CASSLYFPLGYEQYF
>15|TRBV6-4|-|TRBJ2-1|-
TGTGCCAGCAGTGAGAACCAGGGATTCTACAATGAGCAGTTCTTC
CASSENQGFYNEQFF
>14|TRBV6-5|-|TRBJ1-5|-
TGTGCCAGCAGCCTAACCCAGGGTAATCAGCCCCAGCATTTT
CASSLTQGNQPQHF
>15|TRBV6-1|once|TRBJ1-1|-
TGTGCCAGCAGTGATCCGGCCTCGGGGAGAACTGAAGCTTTCTTT
CASSDPASGRTEAFF
>14|TRBV6-5|-|TRBJ1-2|TRBD1
TGTGCCAGCAGGCCTCCAACAGGGGGCGGCGGCTACACCTTC
CASRPPTGGGGYTF